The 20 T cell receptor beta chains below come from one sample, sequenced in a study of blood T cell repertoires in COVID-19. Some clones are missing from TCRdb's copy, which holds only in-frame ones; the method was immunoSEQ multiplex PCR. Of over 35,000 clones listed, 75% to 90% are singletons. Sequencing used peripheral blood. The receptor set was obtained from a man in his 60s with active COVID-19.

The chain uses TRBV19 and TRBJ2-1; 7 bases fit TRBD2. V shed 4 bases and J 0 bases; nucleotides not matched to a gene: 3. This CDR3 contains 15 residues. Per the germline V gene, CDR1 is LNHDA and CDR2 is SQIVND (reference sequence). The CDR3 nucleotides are TGTGCCAGTAGTACGCGGGAGAGCTCCTACAATGAGCAGTTCTTC. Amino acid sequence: CASSTRESSYNEQFF.

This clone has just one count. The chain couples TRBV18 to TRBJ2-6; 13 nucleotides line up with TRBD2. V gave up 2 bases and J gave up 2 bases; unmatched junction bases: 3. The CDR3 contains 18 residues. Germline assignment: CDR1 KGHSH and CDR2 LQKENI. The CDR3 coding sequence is TGTGCCAGCTCACCATTGGGACTAGCGGGAACTGGGGCCAACGTCCTGACTTTC. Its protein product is CASSPLGLAGTGANVLTF.

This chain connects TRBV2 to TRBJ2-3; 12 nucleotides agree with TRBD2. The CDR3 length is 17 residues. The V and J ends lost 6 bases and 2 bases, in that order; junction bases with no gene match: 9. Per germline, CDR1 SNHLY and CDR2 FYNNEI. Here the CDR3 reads CASRRWTSGANTDTQYF. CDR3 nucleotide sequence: TGTGCCAGCAGGAGGTGGACTAGCGGGGCGAACACAGATACGCAGTATTTT. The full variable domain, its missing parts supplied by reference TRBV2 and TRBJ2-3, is EPEVTQTPSHQVTQMGQEVILRCVPISNHLYFYWYRQILGQKVEFLVSFYNNEISEKSEIFDDQFSVERPDGSNFTLKIRSTKLEDSAMYFCASRRWTSGANTDTQYFGPGTRLTVL.

The CDR3 protein is CASSWGEEGEAFF. The CDR3 DNA reads TGTGCCAGCAGCTGGGGGGAGGAGGGTGAAGCTTTCTTT. The V and J genes are TRBV5-4 and TRBJ1-1, with D perhaps matching TRBD1 (5 bases). This CDR3 region has 13 residues. V lost 3 bases, J lost 7 bases, and 13 bases lay in between. CDR1 and CDR2 from the germline V gene are SGHNT and YYREEE (reference sequence).

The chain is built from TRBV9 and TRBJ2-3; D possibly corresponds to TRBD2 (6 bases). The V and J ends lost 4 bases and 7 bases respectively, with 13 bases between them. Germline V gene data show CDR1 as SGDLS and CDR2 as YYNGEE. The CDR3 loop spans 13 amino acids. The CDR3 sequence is CASSPRDSYTQYF. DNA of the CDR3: TGTGCCAGCAGCCCCCGGGACTCATATACGCAGTATTTT. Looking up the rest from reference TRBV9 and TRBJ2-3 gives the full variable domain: DSGVTQTPKHLITATGQRVTLRCSPRSGDLSVYWYQQSLDQGLQFLIQYYNGEERAKGNILERFSAQQFPDLHSELNLSSLELGDSALYFCASSPRDSYTQYFGPGTRLTVL.

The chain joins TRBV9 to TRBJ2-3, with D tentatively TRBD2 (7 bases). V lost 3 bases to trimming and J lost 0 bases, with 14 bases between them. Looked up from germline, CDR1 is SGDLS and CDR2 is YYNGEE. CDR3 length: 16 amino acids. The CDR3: CASSGGGGSSTDTQYF. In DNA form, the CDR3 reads TGTGCCAGCAGCGGCGGGGGCGGGAGTAGCACAGATACGCAGTATTTT.

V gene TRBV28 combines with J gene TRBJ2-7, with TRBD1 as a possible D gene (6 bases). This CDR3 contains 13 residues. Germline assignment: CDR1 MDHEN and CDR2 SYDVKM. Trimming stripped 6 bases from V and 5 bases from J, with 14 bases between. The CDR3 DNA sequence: TGTGCCAGCAGACAGATAAACAGGGACGAGCAGTACTTC. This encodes CASRQINRDEQYF. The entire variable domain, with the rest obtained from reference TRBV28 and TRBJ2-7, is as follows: DVKVTQSSRYLVKRTGEKVFLECVQDMDHENMFWYRQDPGLGLRLIYFSYDVKMKEKGDIPEGYSVSREKKERFSLILESASTNQTSMYLCASRQINRDEQYFGPGTRLTVT.

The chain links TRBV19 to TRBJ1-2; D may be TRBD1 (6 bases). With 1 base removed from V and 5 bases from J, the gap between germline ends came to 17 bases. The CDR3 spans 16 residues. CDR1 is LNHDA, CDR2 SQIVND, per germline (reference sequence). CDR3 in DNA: TGTGCCAGTAGTATAGGCGGACCTCGTCAGGGGTATGGCTACACCTTC. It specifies CASSIGGPRQGYGYTF.

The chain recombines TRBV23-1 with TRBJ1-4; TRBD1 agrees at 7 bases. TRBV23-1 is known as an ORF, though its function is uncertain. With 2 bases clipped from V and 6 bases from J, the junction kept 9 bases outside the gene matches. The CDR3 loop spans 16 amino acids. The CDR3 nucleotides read TGCGCCAGCAGTCAACCAGGCGACAGGGAGGATGAAAAACTGTTTTTT. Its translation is CASSQPGDREDEKLFF.

Written as DNA, the CDR3 is TGCGCCAGCAGCCAAGATCGGGCGGGAGGGCCTGTTGAGCAGTTCTTC. Translated: CASSQDRAGGPVEQFF. The V call is TRBV4-3, the J call TRBJ2-1; 9 bases fit TRBD2. The trim removed 0 bases at V and 9 bases at J, leaving 9 bases unmatched. The germline V gene has CDR1 LGHNA and CDR2 YSLEER. This CDR3 has 16 residues.

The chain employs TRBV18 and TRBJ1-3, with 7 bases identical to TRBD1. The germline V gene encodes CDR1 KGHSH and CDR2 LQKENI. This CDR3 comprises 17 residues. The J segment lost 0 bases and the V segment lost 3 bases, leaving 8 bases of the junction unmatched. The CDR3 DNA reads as TGTGCCAGCTCACCCTCTTCGGACAGGTACTCTGGAAACACCATATATTTT. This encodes CASSPSSDRYSGNTIYF.

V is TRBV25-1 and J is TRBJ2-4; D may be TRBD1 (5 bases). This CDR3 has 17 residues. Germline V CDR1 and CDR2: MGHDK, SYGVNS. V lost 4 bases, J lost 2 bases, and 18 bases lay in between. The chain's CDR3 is CASSGAPATGTKNIQYF. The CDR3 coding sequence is TGTGCCAGCAGTGGGGCCCCCGCAACAGGAACCAAAAACATTCAGTACTTC.

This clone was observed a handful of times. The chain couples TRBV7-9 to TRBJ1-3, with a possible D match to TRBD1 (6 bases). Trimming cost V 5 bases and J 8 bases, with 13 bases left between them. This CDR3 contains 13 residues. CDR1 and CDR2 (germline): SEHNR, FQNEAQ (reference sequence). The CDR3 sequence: CASSAYRDHTIYF. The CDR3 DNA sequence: TGTGCCAGCAGCGCCTACAGGGACCACACCATATATTTT.

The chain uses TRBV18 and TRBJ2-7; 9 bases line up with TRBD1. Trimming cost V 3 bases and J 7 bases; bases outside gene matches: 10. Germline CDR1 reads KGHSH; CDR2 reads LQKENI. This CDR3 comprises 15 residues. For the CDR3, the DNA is TGTGCCAGCTCACCGAGACAGGGGGTTCCTTGGGAGCAGTACTTC. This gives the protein CASSPRQGVPWEQYF. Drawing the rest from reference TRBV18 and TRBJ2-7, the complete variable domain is NAGVMQNPRHLVRRRGQEARLRCSPMKGHSHVYWYRQLPEEGLKFMVYLQKENIIDESGMPKERFSAEFPKEGPSILRIQQVVRGDSAAYFCASSPRQGVPWEQYFGPGTRLTVT.

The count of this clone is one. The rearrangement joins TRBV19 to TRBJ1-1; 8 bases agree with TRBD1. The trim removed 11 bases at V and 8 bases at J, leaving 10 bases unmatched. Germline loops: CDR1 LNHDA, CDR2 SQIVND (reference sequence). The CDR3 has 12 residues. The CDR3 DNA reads TGTGCCGTAAAGGACAGGGCATACGAAGCTTTCTTT. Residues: CAVKDRAYEAFF. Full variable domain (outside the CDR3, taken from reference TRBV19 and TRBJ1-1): DGGITQSPKYLFRKEGQNVTLSCEQNLNHDAMYWYRQDPGQGLRLIYYSQIVNDFQKGDIAEGYSVSREKKESFPLTVTSAQKNPTAFYLCAVKDRAYEAFFGQGTRLTVV.

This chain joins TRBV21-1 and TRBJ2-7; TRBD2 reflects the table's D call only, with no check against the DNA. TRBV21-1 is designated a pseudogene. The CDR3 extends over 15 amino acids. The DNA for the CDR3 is TGTGCCAGCAGCAAAGCTGGGGAAGACGGGGACGAGCAGTACTTC. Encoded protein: CASSKAGEDGDEQYF.

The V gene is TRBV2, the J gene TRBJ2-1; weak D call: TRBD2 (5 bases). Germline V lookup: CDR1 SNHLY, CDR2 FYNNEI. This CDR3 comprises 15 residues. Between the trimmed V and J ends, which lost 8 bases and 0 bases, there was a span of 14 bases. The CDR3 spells CASAPGTYSYNEQFF. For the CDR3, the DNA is TGTGCCAGCGCCCCGGGAACCTACTCCTACAATGAGCAGTTCTTC.

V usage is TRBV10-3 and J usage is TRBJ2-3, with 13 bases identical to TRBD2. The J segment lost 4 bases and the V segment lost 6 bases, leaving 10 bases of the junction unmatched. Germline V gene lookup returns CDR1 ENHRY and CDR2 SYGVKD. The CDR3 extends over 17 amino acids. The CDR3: CAISYNGLAGDPDTQYF. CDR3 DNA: TGTGCCATCAGCTACAACGGACTAGCGGGAGATCCAGATACGCAGTATTTT.

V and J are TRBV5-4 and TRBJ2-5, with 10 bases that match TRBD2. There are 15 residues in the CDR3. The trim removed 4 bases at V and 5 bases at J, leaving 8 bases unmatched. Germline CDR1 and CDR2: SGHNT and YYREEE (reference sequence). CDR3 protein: CASSRAGGPGETQYF. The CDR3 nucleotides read TGTGCCAGCAGCCGAGCGGGAGGGCCGGGGGAGACCCAGTACTTC.

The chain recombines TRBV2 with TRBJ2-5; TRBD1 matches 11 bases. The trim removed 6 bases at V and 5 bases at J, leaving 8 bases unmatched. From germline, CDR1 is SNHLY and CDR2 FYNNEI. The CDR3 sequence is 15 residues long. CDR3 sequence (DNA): TGTGCCAGCAGACGGAGGACAGGGGGCGAGGAGACCCAGTACTTC. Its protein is CASRRRTGGEETQYF.